This paragraph covers one T cell receptor beta chain sequence. Assay used: immunoSEQ multiplex PCR; TCRdb lists only in-frame clones, some missing. The repertoire holds 30,000 or so clones, with about four fifths as singletons. Trimming removed 3 bases at V and 3 bases at J, with 11 bases between. The CDR3 covers 14 residues. CDR1 is SGDLS and CDR2 is YYNGEE in the germline V gene. This sample was included in a study of chemoradiotherapy in HPV16-positive cancers. The sample here was blood, taken from a patient who underwent chemoradiotherapy. The chain joins TRBV9 to TRBJ2-3, with unresolved D. The clonotype comes from a human donor with HPV-associated anogenital cancer. The CDR3 is CASSARDQTDTQYF. DNA for the CDR3: TGTGCCAGCAGCGCCCGCGACCAAACAGATACGCAGTATTTT.